Shown below are 27 T cell receptor beta chains from a single sample sequenced in a study of T cell responses to AZD1222 COVID-19 vaccine (dated by TCRdb to the early 2020s). The time point label on this specimen signifies: baseline before first vaccination. Library construction relied on the immunoSEQ multiplex PCR assay. The immuneACCESS repertoire file appears here via TCRdb, limited to in-frame rearrangements. These files lack a portion of the clones; in checked studies, under half of the deficit traces to unresolved V genes, and the cause of the others is not known. Present in this sample are approximately 110,000 clones, more than 75% of which were seen just once. The ten biggest clones cover more than 9% of the sample. Material: peripheral blood, obtained on day 0 of AZD1222 vaccination. These receptors were obtained from an adult in good health.

The genes are TRBV5-1 and TRBJ2-1, with TRBD2 identical over 8 bases. Germline values: CDR1 SGHRS, CDR2 YFSETQ. V lost 3 bases, J lost 5 bases, and 13 bases stayed unmatched. This CDR3 spans 17 amino acids. The DNA for the CDR3 is TGCGCCAGCAGCTCTCTAGCGGGTGCCGCCCGGAACAATGAGCAGTTCTTC. It yields the protein CASSSLAGAARNNEQFF.

The rearrangement uses TRBV3-1 (or the pseudogene TRBV3-2) and TRBJ2-5; D remains ambiguous. V was pared by 5 bases and J by 3 bases, with 16 bases between. Germline V CDR1 and CDR2: LGHDT, YNNKEL (reference sequence). The length of the CDR3 is 15 residues. CDR3 DNA: TGTGCCAGCAGCTCGAGGAAGGGTAGGGAAGAGACCCAGTACTTC. This sequence encodes CASSSRKGREETQYF.

This clone showed up just a few times. The chain has TRBV10-3 and TRBJ2-7, with D hard to call. The V and J ends lost 2 bases and 4 bases respectively, with 6 bases between them. The CDR3 is made up of 12 amino acids. The V gene's germline CDR1 is ENHRY and CDR2 SYGVKD. The CDR3: CAISEGAYEQYF. The CDR3 bases are TGTGCCATCAGTGAGGGAGCTTACGAGCAGTACTTC.

The V and J genes are TRBV28 and TRBJ2-1; 9 bases fit TRBD2. This CDR3 has 19 residues. V dropped 5 bases and J dropped 0; count of bases not matched to a gene: 14. Germline V lookup: CDR1 MDHEN, CDR2 SYDVKM. CDR3 sequence reads: CASSTQTMREGGSYNEQFF. CDR3 nucleotide sequence: TGTGCCAGCAGTACCCAGACGATGCGGGAGGGGGGCTCCTACAATGAGCAGTTCTTC.

The chain recombines TRBV7-9 with TRBJ1-2; D is perhaps TRBD1 (5 bases). The germline gives CDR1 SEHNR, CDR2 FQNEAQ (reference sequence). There are 13 residues in the CDR3. Trimming cost V 1 base and J 5 bases, with 8 bases left between them. The chain's CDR3 is CASSLGGDYGYTF. As DNA, the CDR3 is TGTGCCAGCAGCTTAGGGGGGGATTATGGCTACACCTTC.

The chain is built from TRBV9 and TRBJ2-5; D might be TRBD2 (6 bases). V lost 0 bases to trimming and J lost 4 bases, with 13 bases between them. The CDR3 totals 15 residues. Germline CDR1 is SGDLS and CDR2 is YYNGEE. The CDR3 region is CASSVVGEELETQYF. In DNA form, the CDR3 reads TGTGCCAGCAGCGTAGTCGGGGAGGAGTTAGAGACCCAGTACTTC.

J is TRBJ2-4 and V is TRBV30; D may match TRBD1 or TRBD2 (5 bases each). The CDR3 is made up of 13 amino acids. CDR1 GTSNPN and CDR2 SVGIG come from the germline V gene (reference sequence). V gave up 1 base and J gave up 6 bases, with 10 bases separating them. CDR3 sequence (DNA): TGTGCCTGGAGTGGAGGGGCTGGAAACATTCAGTACTTC. Amino acids: CAWSGGAGNIQYF.

The rearrangement uses TRBV7-9 and TRBJ1-4; 7 bases fit TRBD1. Losses at the gene ends were 5 bases for V and 8 bases for J; bases not matched to a gene: 8. Per germline, CDR1 SEHNR and CDR2 FQNEAQ (reference sequence). CDR3 length: 14 residues. CDR3 DNA: TGTGCCAGCAGCGACGAGGGGGCTCGCGAAAAACTGTTTTTT. Protein: CASSDEGAREKLFF.

The chain combines TRBV6-2 or TRBV6-3 with TRBJ2-5; 10 nucleotides agree with TRBD2. The CDR3 runs to 20 residues. Germline CDR1 is MNHEY and CDR2 is SVGEGT. The J segment lost 3 bases and the V segment lost 2 bases, leaving 18 bases of the junction unmatched. Here the CDR3 DNA reads TGTGCCAGCAGTTACCCAAAACGTGGCCTAGCGGGAGAGGGGAAAGAGACCCAGTACTTC. It translates to CASSYPKRGLAGEGKETQYF.

The chain uses TRBV6-5 and TRBJ2-6; no definite D call. The CDR3 totals 15 residues. The germline V gene has CDR1 MNHEY and CDR2 SVGAGI. Trimming removed 7 bases at V and 0 bases at J, with 10 bases between. Written as DNA, the CDR3 is TGTGCCAGCATGGGTCATGTCTCTGGGGCCAACGTCCTGACTTTC. Translating gives CASMGHVSGANVLTF.

This chain connects TRBV7-2 to TRBJ2-7; D remains unclear. Trimming pared 1 base from V and 0 bases from J, leaving 10 bases between. CDR1 is SGHTA, CDR2 FQGNSA, per germline. CDR3 size: 15 residues. The CDR3 region is CASSLGMDSSYEQYF. In DNA form, the CDR3 reads TGTGCCAGCAGCTTAGGTATGGATAGCTCCTACGAGCAGTACTTC. Based on the CDR3 plus reference TRBV7-2 and TRBJ2-7, the full variable domain is GAGVSQSPSNKVTEKGKDVELRCDPISGHTALYWYRQSLGQGLEFLIYFQGNSAPDKSGLPSDRFSAERTGGSVSTLTIQRTQQEDSAVYLCASSLGMDSSYEQYFGPGTRLTVT.

The gene calls are TRBV5-5 and TRBJ2-7; D tentatively reads TRBD1 or TRBD2 (5 bases each). Deletions cut 6 bases from V and 0 bases from J, with 10 bases between. The CDR3 covers 13 residues. CDR1 is SGHKS, CDR2 YYEKEE, per germline (reference sequence). CDR3 sequence reads: CASMGTASYEQYF. The CDR3 DNA follows: TGTGCCAGCATGGGGACCGCCTCCTACGAGCAGTACTTC.

The chain employs TRBV14 and TRBJ2-7; 7 bases match TRBD2. Germline CDR1 is SGHDN and CDR2 is FVKESK. With 5 bases clipped from V and 4 bases from J, the junction kept 5 bases outside the gene matches. This CDR3 is built from 13 residues. DNA of the CDR3: TGTGCCAGCAGCACGGGCGGGAGATACGAGCAGTACTTC. It yields the protein CASSTGGRYEQYF. Full variable domain (outside the CDR3, taken from reference TRBV14 and TRBJ2-7): EAGVTQFPSHSVIEKGQTVTLRCDPISGHDNLYWYRRVMGKEIKFLLHFVKESKQDESGMPNNRFLAERTGGTYSTLKVQPAELEDSGVYFCASSTGGRYEQYFGPGTRLTVT.

The chain uses TRBV5-1 and TRBJ2-7; D unclear. Germline CDR1 SGHRS, CDR2 YFSETQ. The V gene lost 0 bases and the J gene lost 5 bases, with 3 bases spanning the gap. The CDR3 has 11 amino acids. The CDR3 here is CASSLEDEQYF. The CDR3 coding sequence is TGCGCCAGCAGCTTGGAGGACGAGCAGTACTTC.

The CDR3 coding sequence is TGTGCCAGCAGTGATAGCGGGGGATCCTACAATGAGCAGTTCTTC. Encoded protein: CASSDSGGSYNEQFF. V usage is TRBV2 and J usage is TRBJ2-1, with 9 bases lining up with TRBD2. CDR1 is SNHLY, CDR2 FYNNEI, per germline. The trim removed 3 bases at V and 1 base at J, leaving 1 base unmatched. The length of the CDR3 is 15 residues.

V gene TRBV10-2 combines with J gene TRBJ2-7; D is unresolved. Trimming pared 2 bases from V and 3 bases from J, leaving 8 bases between. This CDR3 has 13 residues. Per the germline V gene, CDR1 is WSHSY and CDR2 is SAAADI. The CDR3 DNA sequence: TGCGCCAGCAGTGAGACAGAGAACTACGAGCAGTACTTC. Amino acids: CASSETENYEQYF.

Only a few counts were recorded for this clone. This chain joins TRBV3-1 (or the pseudogene TRBV3-2) and TRBJ2-7, with 11 bases identical to TRBD2. The CDR3 consists of 15 residues. V lost 4 bases, J lost 2 bases, and 4 bases stayed unmatched. From germline, CDR1 is LGHDT and CDR2 YNNKEL (reference sequence). Written as DNA, the CDR3 is TGTGCCAGCAGCCGGGGGACTAGCGGTACCTACGAGCAGTACTTC. Translating gives CASSRGTSGTYEQYF.

This sequence joins TRBV5-6 and TRBJ2-3; D ambiguous. Germline CDR1 and CDR2: SGHDT and YYEEEE. Trimming left V 4 bases short and J 7 bases short, with 7 bases between. This CDR3 is built from 11 residues. The CDR3 reads CASSGSNTQYF. The CDR3 DNA is TGTGCCAGCAGCGGTTCAAATACGCAGTATTTT.

The V call is TRBV2, the J call TRBJ2-7; TRBD2 is a possible D gene (6 bases). The CDR3 runs to 14 residues. Germline CDR1 and CDR2: SNHLY and FYNNEI. Deletions cut 9 bases from V and 0 bases from J, with 15 bases between. CDR3: CASEDSGNSYEQYF. CDR3 nucleotides: TGTGCCAGTGAGGATAGCGGTAACTCCTACGAGCAGTACTTC. The full variable domain, with the rest looked up from reference TRBV2 and TRBJ2-7, is EPEVTQTPSHQVTQMGQEVILRCVPISNHLYFYWYRQILGQKVEFLVSFYNNEISEKSEIFDDQFSVERPDGSNFTLKIRSTKLEDSAMYFCASEDSGNSYEQYFGPGTRLTVT.

This chain joins TRBV7-9 and TRBJ2-3, with D unresolved. The CDR3 contains 13 residues. Trimming stripped 6 bases from V and 0 bases from J, with 7 bases between. Looked up from germline, CDR1 is SEHNR and CDR2 is FQNEAQ (reference sequence). In DNA, the CDR3 is TGTGCCAGCAGGATCGAGAGCACAGATACGCAGTATTTT. Encoded protein: CASRIESTDTQYF.

V is TRBV27 and J is TRBJ2-2; 8 nucleotides align to TRBD2. CDR3 size: 17 residues. The V gene end was trimmed by 6 bases and the J gene end by 2 bases; junction bases not matched to a gene: 11. CDR1 is MNHEY, CDR2 SMNVEV, per germline (reference sequence). CDR3 DNA sequence: TGTGCCAGCAGCCCATTCGCGGGGGGAACCAACACCGGGGAGCTGTTTTTT. Its protein product is CASSPFAGGTNTGELFF.

This clone occurred a few times. The chain is built from TRBV9 and TRBJ1-2; D is possibly TRBD1 (5 bases). There are 14 residues in the CDR3. V was pared by 0 bases and J by 10 bases, with 16 bases between. The germline V gene has CDR1 SGDLS and CDR2 YYNGEE. CDR3 region: CASSVADSGGIYTF. CDR3 coding DNA: TGTGCCAGCAGCGTAGCAGACAGCGGAGGGATCTACACCTTC.

V usage is TRBV19 and J usage is TRBJ1-2; tentatively, D is TRBD1 (6 bases). The CDR3 is made up of 14 amino acids. Deletions cut 5 bases from V and 5 bases from J, with 15 bases between. Germline V lookup: CDR1 LNHDA, CDR2 SQIVND (reference sequence). The CDR3 DNA reads as TGTGCCAGTAGTCCCCAGGGGCTAGAGTATGGCTACACCTTC. The encoded protein is CASSPQGLEYGYTF.

The chain employs TRBV19 and TRBJ2-1, with 8 bases identical to TRBD2. CDR3 length: 14 amino acids. Germline V CDR1 and CDR2: LNHDA, SQIVND (reference sequence). The trim removed 7 bases at V and 2 bases at J, leaving 4 bases unmatched. Here the CDR3 reads CASTGGEPYNEQFF. The CDR3 DNA reads as TGTGCCAGTACGGGGGGGGAGCCCTACAATGAGCAGTTCTTC.

This clone came up a few times. The chain links TRBV4-2 to TRBJ1-1, with D unclear. Germline V gene data show CDR1 as LGHNA and CDR2 as YNFKEQ. The CDR3 totals 13 residues. The ends were cut back, 0 bases at V and 5 bases at J, with 7 bases in the middle. The CDR3 spells CASSQEQRTEAFF. The CDR3 DNA sequence: TGTGCCAGCAGCCAAGAGCAGCGGACTGAAGCTTTCTTT.

By proportion, this clone is medium-sized. This chain joins TRBV28 and TRBJ2-1; 10 bases line up with TRBD2. Germline assignment: CDR1 MDHEN and CDR2 SYDVKM. Unmatched junction bases numbered 11, after V lost 2 bases and J lost 7 bases. The CDR3 spans 17 residues. The CDR3 loop is CASSLGPAGGEGNEQFF. CDR3 sequence (DNA): TGTGCCAGCAGTTTAGGTCCAGCGGGAGGGGAGGGGAATGAGCAGTTCTTC.

This clone was observed a single time. V gene TRBV7-8 combines with J gene TRBJ1-5; no reliable D call. Germline V gives CDR1 SGHVS, CDR2 FQNEAQ. V was pared by 1 base and J by 0 bases, with 7 bases between. The CDR3 totals 15 residues. The DNA of the CDR3 is TGTGCCAGCAGCTTAGAGAATTATAGCAATCAGCCCCAGCATTTT. Translated, it gives CASSLENYSNQPQHF.